The 17 T cell receptor beta chains below all came from one sample that was sequenced in a study of CD8 T cells in Susac syndrome. Reverse transcription used roughly 0.5 to 1 ug RNA and random hexamers. Each CDR3 protein gets one entry after TCRdb re-called the immunoSEQ multiplex PCR reads with MiXCR. The table includes about 110,000 distinct CDR3 sequences, approximately 96% detected once. Source material: CD4+ T cells from PBMCs. The receptors derive from a human donor in good health.

The CDR3 loop is CASSVESASGYQETQYF. CDR3 bases: TGTGCCAGCAGCGTAGAATCGGCTAGCGGTTACCAAGAGACCCAGTACTTC. The chain links TRBV9 to TRBJ2-5; 7 nucleotides align to TRBD2. The CDR3 is 17 residues long. The V and J ends lost 0 bases and 0 bases, in that order; junction bases with no gene match: 8. Germline V gene data show CDR1 as SGDLS and CDR2 as YYNGEE.

The chain has TRBV3-1 and TRBJ2-7, with 11 nucleotides matching TRBD2. The CDR3 is 16 residues long. With 4 bases clipped from V and 1 base from J, the junction kept 6 bases outside the gene matches. Germline lookup yields CDR1 LGHDT and CDR2 YNNKEL (reference sequence). Here the CDR3 DNA reads TGTGCCAGCAGCCCCCCTCTAGCGGGAGGATCCTACGAGCAGTACTTC. Translated: CASSPPLAGGSYEQYF.

The gene calls are TRBV7-9 and TRBJ1-6; 8 bases map to TRBD1. Per germline, CDR1 SEHNR and CDR2 FQNEAQ (reference sequence). V lost 5 bases to trimming and J lost 7 bases; unmatched junction nucleotides: 7. CDR3 length: 15 residues. CDR3 coding DNA: TGTGCCAGCAGCCGTCGACAGGGGACCAATTCACCCCTCCACTTT. Amino acids: CASSRRQGTNSPLHF.

The rearrangement joins TRBV27 to TRBJ2-2; tentatively, D is TRBD1 (6 bases). Germline-derived CDR1 and CDR2 are MNHEY and SMNVEV (reference sequence). The CDR3 is made up of 16 amino acids. Trimming took 2 bases from V and 2 from J, leaving 12 bases between them. This chain's CDR3 is CASSLAGAGNTGELFF. CDR3 in DNA: TGTGCCAGCAGTTTAGCAGGGGCTGGTAACACCGGGGAGCTGTTTTTT.

The chain links TRBV13 to TRBJ1-1; D gene uncertain. The CDR3 sequence is 15 residues long. Trimming cost V 0 bases and J 6 bases, with 14 bases left between them. The germline V gene encodes CDR1 PRHDT and CDR2 FYEKMQ (reference sequence). The CDR3: CASSLGSQINAEAFF. The CDR3 nucleotides read TGTGCCAGCAGCTTAGGCTCACAGATTAACGCTGAAGCTTTCTTT.

The chain is built from TRBV29-1 and TRBJ2-7; no firm D call. Germline CDR1 is SQVTM and CDR2 is ANQGSEA. The CDR3 totals 13 residues. V was cut by 4 bases and J by 3 bases, with 13 bases left in between. DNA for the CDR3: TGCAGCGTTGCGAACCCGAGGTACTACGAGCAGTACTTC. Amino acid sequence: CSVANPRYYEQYF.

The V call is TRBV3-1, the J call TRBJ2-5; TRBD2 is a possible D gene (7 bases). V was cut by 4 bases and J by 6 bases, with 15 bases left in between. The CDR3 has 14 residues. Per the germline V gene, CDR1 is LGHDT and CDR2 is YNNKEL (reference sequence). This CDR3 is CASSPRTAGQTQYF. CDR3 DNA sequence: TGTGCCAGCAGCCCCAGGACAGCGGGACAGACCCAGTACTTC.

The V gene is TRBV5-1, the J gene TRBJ1-3; TRBD1 agrees at 8 bases. From germline, CDR1 is SGHRS and CDR2 YFSETQ. Germline trimming cut 1 base from V and 1 base from J; bases unmatched to any gene: 7. The CDR3 spans 17 residues. CDR3 sequence (DNA): TGCGCCAGCAGCTTGATAGGCCAGGGGGCTTCTGGAAACACCATATATTTT. This encodes CASSLIGQGASGNTIYF.

The gene calls are TRBV29-1 and TRBJ2-1, with D tentatively TRBD2 (6 bases). Germline-derived CDR1 and CDR2 are SQVTM and ANQGSEA. The V gene lost 1 base and the J gene lost 7 bases, with 11 bases spanning the gap. The CDR3 totals 13 residues. The DNA for the CDR3 is TGCAGCGTTGAAGTATCAGGGACTAATGAGCAGTTCTTC. Translation gives CSVEVSGTNEQFF.

DNA for the CDR3: TGTGCCAGCAGTTTCGTCGGAACAGGGGGGAGTGGGTACGAGCAGTACTTC. Its translation is CASSFVGTGGSGYEQYF. J is TRBJ2-7 and V is TRBV12-3 or TRBV12-4, with 8 bases matching TRBD1. V lost 3 bases to trimming and J lost 4 bases; unmatched junction nucleotides: 14. This CDR3 has 17 amino acids.

The rearrangement joins TRBV20-1 to TRBJ2-4; no reliable D call. CDR1 is DFQATT and CDR2 is SNEGSKA in the germline V gene (reference sequence). V was pared by 0 bases and J by 2 bases, with 5 bases between. The CDR3 contains 13 residues. The CDR3 reads CSARDPPKNIQYF. DNA of the CDR3: TGCAGTGCTAGAGATCCTCCCAAAAACATTCAGTACTTC.

The CDR3 sequence: CTSSRFPTGDYGYTF. The CDR3 DNA reads TGCACCAGCAGCCGGTTCCCTACAGGGGACTATGGCTACACCTTC. The chain uses TRBV1 and TRBJ1-2; the table's D call, TRBD1, has no DNA check behind it. TRBV1 is given as a pseudogene. CDR3 length equals 15 residues.

The gene calls are TRBV4-1 and TRBJ2-6, with D hard to call. The CDR3 runs to 17 residues. The germline V and J ends were trimmed by 2 bases and 0 bases, with 11 bases remaining between them. The germline V gene has CDR1 MGHRA and CDR2 YSYEKL. The CDR3 sequence is CASSQNPVNSGANVLTF. CDR3 coding DNA: TGCGCCAGCAGCCAAAATCCCGTAAACTCTGGGGCCAACGTCCTGACTTTC.

The chain combines TRBV7-2 with TRBJ2-5; 8 bases line up with TRBD1. The CDR3 consists of 14 residues. V shed 1 base and J 9 bases; nucleotides not matched to a gene: 7. The germline V gene encodes CDR1 SGHTA and CDR2 FQGNSA. This CDR3 reads CASSLGRQGASQYF. The CDR3 DNA reads TGTGCCAGCAGCTTAGGGAGGCAGGGGGCCTCCCAGTACTTC.

This chain joins TRBV27 and TRBJ1-1, with D maybe TRBD1 (6 bases). Germline CDR1 reads MNHEY; CDR2 reads SMNVEV (reference sequence). Trimming removed 4 bases at V and 0 bases at J, with 18 bases between. The CDR3 runs to 17 residues. CDR3 loop: CASSSAGTRTMNTEAFF. In DNA form, the CDR3 reads TGTGCCAGCAGTTCCGCCGGGACACGCACCATGAACACTGAAGCTTTCTTT.

This chain links TRBV4-2 with TRBJ2-2; D gene uncertain. The V end lost 0 bases, the J end lost 1 base, and 6 bases lay between the germline ends. This CDR3 has 15 amino acids. CDR1 is LGHNA, CDR2 YNFKEQ, per germline. The CDR3 DNA follows: TGTGCCAGCAGCCAAGAGGTCCAGAACACCGGGGAGCTGTTTTTT. Its protein product is CASSQEVQNTGELFF.

J is TRBJ2-3 and V is TRBV6-2 or TRBV6-3; TRBD2 matches at 7 bases. V was clipped by 5 bases and J by 5 bases; unmatched bases: 7. There are 14 residues in the CDR3. Germline V gene sequence: CDR1 MNHEY, CDR2 SVGEGT. The CDR3 nucleotides are TGTGCCAGCAGTCAGACCGGGACTATAGATACGCAGTATTTT. Translated: CASSQTGTIDTQYF.